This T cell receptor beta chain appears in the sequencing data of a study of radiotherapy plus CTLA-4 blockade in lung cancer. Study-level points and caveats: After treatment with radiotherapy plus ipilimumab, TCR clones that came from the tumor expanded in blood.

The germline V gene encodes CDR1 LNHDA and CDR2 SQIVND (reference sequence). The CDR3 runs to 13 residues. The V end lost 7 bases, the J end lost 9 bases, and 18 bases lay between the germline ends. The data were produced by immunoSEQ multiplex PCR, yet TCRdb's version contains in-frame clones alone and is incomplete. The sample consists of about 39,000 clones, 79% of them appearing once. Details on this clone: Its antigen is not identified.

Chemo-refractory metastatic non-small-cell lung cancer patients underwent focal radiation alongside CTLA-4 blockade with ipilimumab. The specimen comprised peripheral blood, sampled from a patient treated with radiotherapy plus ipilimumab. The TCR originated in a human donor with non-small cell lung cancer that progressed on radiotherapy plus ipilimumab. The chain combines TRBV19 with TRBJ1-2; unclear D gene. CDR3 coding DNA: TGTGCCAGTAAAGGGCCGGGGTCTCTGAGCTACACCTTC. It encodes CASKGPGSLSYTF.